This TCR beta chain was sequenced during a study of metastatic and nonmetastatic thyroid tumors. About the research overall: Malignant and benign thyroid patients had repertoires compared in peripheral blood and tumor or nodule tissue.

TCRdb re-clonotyped the PCR reads through MiXCR. The profile covers over 10,000 clones, with 33% appearing a single time and roughly 12% taken by the ten largest. This clone was found a few times. No treatment had been given to any patient before thyroid surgery. Germline values: CDR1 LNHDA, CDR2 SQIVND (reference sequence). The CDR3 has 15 residues. The V and J ends lost 3 bases and 5 bases, in that order; junction bases with no gene match: 4. The receptor comes from a male donor with papillary thyroid cancer or a benign thyroid nodule (not recorded which). Some clones in this sample may be carry-over from other donors' samples. The material sequenced was tumor tissue. The chain couples TRBV19 to TRBJ2-3, with TRBD2 matching over 11 bases. The DNA for the CDR3 is TGTGCCAGTAGTATGACTAGCGGGATCCGAGATACGCAGTATTTT. Protein sequence: CASSMTSGIRDTQYF.